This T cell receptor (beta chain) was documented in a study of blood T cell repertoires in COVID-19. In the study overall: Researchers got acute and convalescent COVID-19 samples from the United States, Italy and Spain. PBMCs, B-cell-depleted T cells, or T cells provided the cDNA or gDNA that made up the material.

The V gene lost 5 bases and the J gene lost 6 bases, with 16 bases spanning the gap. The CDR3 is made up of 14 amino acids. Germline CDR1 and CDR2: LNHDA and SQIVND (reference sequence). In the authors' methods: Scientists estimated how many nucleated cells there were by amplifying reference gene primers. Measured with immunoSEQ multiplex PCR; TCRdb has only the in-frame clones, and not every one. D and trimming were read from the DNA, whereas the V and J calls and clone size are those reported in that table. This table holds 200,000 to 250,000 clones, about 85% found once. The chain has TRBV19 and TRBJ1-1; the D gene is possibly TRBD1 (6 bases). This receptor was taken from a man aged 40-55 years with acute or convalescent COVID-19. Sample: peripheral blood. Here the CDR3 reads CASSPIGGSPEAFF. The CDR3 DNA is TGTGCCAGTAGTCCAATAGGGGGTTCCCCTGAAGCTTTCTTT.